This T cell receptor beta chain comes out of a study of cytomegalovirus exposure and HLA in healthy donors. Study-wide findings and caveats: The study put 150 to 200 TCR beta chains on its list as cytomegalovirus-associated.

The PCR employed 60 Vbeta primers together with 13 Jbeta primers. The repertoire was sequenced with immunoSEQ multiplex PCR; TCRdb's copy has only in-frame clones and lacks some. The sample lists around 210,000 clones; 70% to 90% were seen once. About this clone: No antigen is known for it.

V trimming: 4 bases; J trimming: 9 bases; junction bases outside the gene matches: 15. The CDR3 covers 16 residues. Germline V lookup: CDR1 SNHLY, CDR2 FYNNEI. This sequence joins TRBV2 and TRBJ2-1; 7 nucleotides match TRBD2. Source material: PBMCs. This receptor was identified in a girl aged 2-9 years in good health and CMV-seronegative. DNA for the CDR3: TGTGCCAGCAGTGGGTTGAGGGAGGGCCCCCGGGGTGAGCAGTTCTTC. As protein: CASSGLREGPRGEQFF.